This T cell receptor (beta chain) originates from a study of cytotoxic CD8 clonotypes in ibrutinib-treated CLL. Study-wide results and caveats: Clonality was elevated at ibrutinib response and had returned toward baseline at progression. Sustained-remission and progressing patients diverged in sampling times.

The planned depth of sequencing spanned 1 in 200,000 to 1 in 1 million T cells. Sequencing used immunoSEQ multiplex PCR; TCRdb keeps in-frame clones, though not all of them. The repertoire consists of some 9,800 clones, with 60% to 65% occurring once and the leading ten covering about 20%. The CDR3 is 16 residues long. The germline V and J ends were trimmed by 1 base and 0 bases, with 13 bases remaining between them. The germline V gene has CDR1 SGHRS and CDR2 YFSETQ. A word on this clone: As yet, its antigen is unknown.

The material sequenced was PBMCs, taken before ibrutinib treatment. This sequence joins TRBV5-1 and TRBJ1-2; no clear D. The clonotype comes from a human donor with chronic lymphocytic leukemia. CDR3 loop: CASSLFGEEPNYGYTF. DNA of the CDR3: TGCGCCAGCAGCTTGTTTGGGGAGGAACCTAACTATGGCTACACCTTC.